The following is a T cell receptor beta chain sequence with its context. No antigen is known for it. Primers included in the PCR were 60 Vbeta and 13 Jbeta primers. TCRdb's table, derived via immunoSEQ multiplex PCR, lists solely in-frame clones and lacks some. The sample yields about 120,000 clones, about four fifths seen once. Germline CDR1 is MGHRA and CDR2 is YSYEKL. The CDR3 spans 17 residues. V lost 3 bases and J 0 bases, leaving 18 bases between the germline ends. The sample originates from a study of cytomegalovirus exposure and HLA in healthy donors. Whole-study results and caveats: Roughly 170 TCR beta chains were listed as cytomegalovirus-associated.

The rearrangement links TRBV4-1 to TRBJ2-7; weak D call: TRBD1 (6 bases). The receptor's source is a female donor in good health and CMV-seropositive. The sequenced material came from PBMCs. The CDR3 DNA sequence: TGCGCCAGCAGCCAGGCTCCGGGACATCTTAGCTCCTACGAGCAGTACTTC. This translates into CASSQAPGHLSSYEQYF.